The sequence of this T cell receptor beta chain was determined in a study of blood T cell repertoires in COVID-19. Study summary: The samples span acute and convalescent COVID-19 from the United States, Italy and Spain. From T cells, B-cell-depleted T cells, or PBMCs came the material, which was cDNA or gDNA.

Profiling relied on immunoSEQ multiplex PCR, and the TCRdb table lists in-frame clones only, not all of them. Of roughly 32,000 clones listed, over 80% are singletons. Germline V lookup: CDR1 KGHSH, CDR2 LQKENI. The CDR3 covers 13 residues. The germline V and J ends were trimmed by 10 bases and 1 base, with 13 bases remaining between them. A single count supports this clone. This chain links TRBV18 with TRBJ1-1, with unresolved D. This clonotype was obtained from a human donor with active COVID-19. The donor label of this sample is uncertain. Material: peripheral blood. The DNA of the CDR3 is TGTGCCACCATACAATATTGGAACACTGAAGCTTTCTTT. Encoded protein: CATIQYWNTEAFF.